One sample yielded the 10 T cell receptor beta chains listed below, sequenced in a study of shared clonotypes between healthy human individuals. The assay was immunoSEQ multiplex PCR, and TCRdb's table has in-frame clones only and misses some. Altogether around 1 million clones are present, around 80% being singletons, with the ten largest covering over 1.3%. The sample consisted of memory CD4+ T cells sorted from blood. Subset denoted: CD45RA-negative fraction. All receptors derive from a man between 18 and 29 years old in good health.

The chain is built from TRBV29-1 and TRBJ2-3, with D perhaps assigned TRBD1 or TRBD2 (6 bases each). This CDR3 has 12 amino acids. CDR1 and CDR2 (germline): SQVTM, ANQGSEA. In DNA form, the CDR3 reads TGCACCTACAACGGGGGCGGGGATACGCAGTATTTT. Its translation: CTYNGGGDTQYF.

Concerning this clone: Other DNA sequences in the same sample also yield this CDR3. The J gene is TRBJ2-2, the V gene TRBV2; D unresolved. Germline values: CDR1 SNHLY, CDR2 FYNNEI. The CDR3 totals 14 residues. The V and J ends lost 2 bases and 4 bases respectively, with 8 bases between them. As DNA, the CDR3 is TGTGCCAGCAGTGAAAGTGGGTTCACCGGGGAGCTGTTTTTT. Protein product: CASSESGFTGELFF.

This clone turned up a few times. This sequence joins TRBV30 and TRBJ1-1, with D perhaps matching TRBD1 (6 bases). This CDR3 region has 12 residues. The V gene's germline CDR1 is GTSNPN and CDR2 SVGIG (reference sequence). Trimming stripped 4 bases from V and 11 bases from J, with 17 bases between. CDR3 bases: TGTGCCTGGACCGCCCCAGGGGCGAGGGCTTTCTTT. Protein product: CAWTAPGARAFF.

In the case of this clone: This sample also contains other DNA sequences that code for the same CDR3. The chain uses TRBV4-2 and TRBJ2-5; D might be TRBD2 (6 bases). The CDR3 has 13 amino acids. Looked up from germline, CDR1 is LGHNA and CDR2 is YNFKEQ. Trimming cost V 7 bases and J 4 bases, with 13 bases left between them. The DNA for the CDR3 is TGTGCCAGCACCGGAGGGGCAGGAGAGACCCAGTACTTC. Translated, it gives CASTGGAGETQYF.

This rearrangement joins TRBV4-1 to TRBJ1-4, with no clear D. The CDR3 consists of 16 residues. Germline CDR1 and CDR2: MGHRA and YSYEKL. V lost 0 bases, J lost 7 bases, and 15 bases lay in between. The CDR3 bases are TGCGCCAGCAGCCAAGATCTGGGTCAGGACTTTGAAAAACTGTTTTTT. Encoded protein: CASSQDLGQDFEKLFF.

The gene calls are TRBV19 and TRBJ2-3, with 9 bases that match TRBD2. CDR1 is LNHDA, CDR2 SQIVND, per germline (reference sequence). The CDR3 is made up of 15 amino acids. With 6 bases clipped from V and 0 bases from J, the junction kept 4 bases outside the gene matches. This CDR3 reads CASSPSGISTDTQYF. The CDR3 region has the DNA TGTGCCAGTAGCCCTAGCGGGATAAGCACAGATACGCAGTATTTT.

This chain links TRBV5-1 with TRBJ2-1; the D is unclear. Trimming pared 4 bases from V and 4 bases from J, leaving 12 bases between. The CDR3 runs to 14 residues. The germline V gene has CDR1 SGHRS and CDR2 YFSETQ. The chain's CDR3 is CASSPDLNYNEQFF. The CDR3 nucleotides are TGCGCCAGCAGCCCGGACCTGAATTACAATGAGCAGTTCTTC.

The table lists this clone with many counts. The rearrangement joins TRBV14 to TRBJ2-1; 7 bases agree with TRBD2. The length of the CDR3 is 15 residues. Germline V gene lookup returns CDR1 SGHDN and CDR2 FVKESK. The V segment lost 1 base and the J segment 5 bases; nucleotides outside the gene matches: 5. CDR3 amino acids: CASSQGRRGDNEQFF. CDR3 sequence (DNA): TGTGCCAGCAGCCAAGGGAGACGGGGGGACAATGAGCAGTTCTTC.

This chain joins TRBV27 and TRBJ2-7, with 8 bases identical to TRBD2. This CDR3 has 15 residues. The V gene's germline CDR1 is MNHEY and CDR2 SMNVEV (reference sequence). With V trimmed by 2 bases and J by 13 bases, 16 bases remained unmatched. CDR3 bases: TGTGCCAGCAGTTTAGGGGCGGGGGGCTTGGTAGGCCGATACTTC. This gives the protein CASSLGAGGLVGRYF.

The V and J genes are TRBV18 and TRBJ1-2; D is undetermined. The CDR3 runs 14 residues. V lost 3 bases to trimming and J lost 4 bases, with 12 bases between them. CDR1 is KGHSH, CDR2 LQKENI, per germline. CDR3 protein: CASSPTNYGYGYTF. The CDR3 DNA reads TGTGCCAGCTCACCCACTAATTATGGCTATGGCTACACCTTC.